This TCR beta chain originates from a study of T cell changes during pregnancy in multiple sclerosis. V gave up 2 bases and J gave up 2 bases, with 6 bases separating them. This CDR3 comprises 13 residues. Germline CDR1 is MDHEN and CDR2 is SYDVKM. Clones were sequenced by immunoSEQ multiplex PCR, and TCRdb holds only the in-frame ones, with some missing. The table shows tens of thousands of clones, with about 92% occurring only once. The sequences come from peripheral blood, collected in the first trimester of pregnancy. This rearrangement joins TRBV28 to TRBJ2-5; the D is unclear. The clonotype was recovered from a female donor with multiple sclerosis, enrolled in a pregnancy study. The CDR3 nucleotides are TGTGCCAGCAGTTTACTAAGTCAAGAGACCCAGTACTTC. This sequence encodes CASSLLSQETQYF.